One and the same sample provided the 24 T cell receptor beta chains below, sequenced in a study of blood T cells in healthy people across ages. It was with a sample-barcoded 5' primer and a J-beta primer mix that a second PCR of about 6 to 12 cycles was run. A single record per CDR3 protein comes from TCRdb applying MiXCR to the 5' RACE reads. This table holds under 850,000 distinct CDR3 sequences, 35% to 40% found once. The source material was blood. The receptors come from a young man in good health.

This clonotype was observed a few times. The chain joins TRBV12-3 or TRBV12-4 to TRBJ2-7; TRBD1 agrees at 9 bases. This CDR3 spans 13 amino acids. V was clipped by 3 bases and J by 7 bases; unmatched bases: 4. The CDR3 DNA is TGTGCCAGCAGTTTCGGACAGGGGAATGAGCAGTACTTC. This codes for CASSFGQGNEQYF.

There are a few counts of this clonotype. The V gene is TRBV5-1, the J gene TRBJ2-3, with TRBD2 matching over 11 bases. The length of the CDR3 is 15 residues. With 1 base clipped from V and 4 bases from J, the junction kept 2 bases outside the gene matches. Germline V gene sequence: CDR1 SGHRS, CDR2 YFSETQ. The chain's CDR3 is CASSLSSGGPDTQYF. Written as DNA, the CDR3 is TGCGCCAGCAGCTTGTCTAGCGGGGGGCCAGATACGCAGTATTTT.

The V call is TRBV6-2 or TRBV6-3, the J call TRBJ2-7; tentative D call: TRBD2 (7 bases). Looked up from germline, CDR1 is MNHEY and CDR2 is SVGEGT. CDR3 length: 14 residues. V was cut by 5 bases and J by 2 bases, with 13 bases left in between. CDR3 coding DNA: TGTGCCAGCAGTGACGGGGGGCTGGCCTACGAGCAGTACTTC. Translated, it gives CASSDGGLAYEQYF.

About this clonotype: This may stem from a read error, because a much larger clone lies one nucleotide away. The chain has TRBV12-3 or TRBV12-4 and TRBJ1-2; tentative D call: TRBD1 (5 bases). V was trimmed by 6 bases and J by 6 bases, leaving 14 bases between them. CDR3 size: 13 residues. The CDR3 protein is CASRLHDRDGYTF. CDR3 sequence (DNA): TGTGCCAGCAGGCTCCATGACAGAGATGGCTACACCTTC.

This chain joins TRBV6-1 and TRBJ1-5; 7 nucleotides agree with TRBD1. This CDR3 contains 16 residues. V trimming: 7 bases; J trimming: 0 bases; junction bases outside the gene matches: 9. Germline CDR1 and CDR2: MNHNS and SASEGT. This CDR3 is CASTRTGVYSNQPQHF. The CDR3, as DNA: TGTGCCAGCACTAGGACAGGAGTTTATAGCAATCAGCCCCAGCATTTT.

The CDR3 coding sequence is TGTGCCAGCAGCACTCTCGGAAGGGACTCTATAGGCTCCTACGAGCAGTACTTC. This translates into CASSTLGRDSIGSYEQYF. J is TRBJ2-7 and V is TRBV7-9; possibly TRBD2 for D (6 bases). Germline values: CDR1 SEHNR, CDR2 FQNEAQ (reference sequence). There are 18 residues in the CDR3. The V gene lost 5 bases and the J gene lost 0 bases, with 23 bases spanning the gap.

This clonotype was counted a few times. The V gene is TRBV29-1, the J gene TRBJ2-2; D possibly corresponds to TRBD2 (5 bases). Germline V gene lookup returns CDR1 SQVTM and CDR2 ANQGSEA. With 3 bases removed from V and 2 bases from J, the gap between germline ends came to 10 bases. The CDR3 runs to 14 residues. The CDR3 protein is CSVEDGVNTGELFF. The CDR3 nucleotides read TGCAGCGTTGAGGACGGGGTCAACACCGGGGAGCTGTTTTTT.

This chain uses TRBV19 with TRBJ1-6, with no clear D. Trimming cost V 6 bases and J 9 bases, with 18 bases left between them. Per the germline V gene, CDR1 is LNHDA and CDR2 is SQIVND (reference sequence). CDR3 length: 15 amino acids. CDR3 DNA sequence: TGTGCCAGTAGCCTGACCTCCATGACGAGTTCACCCCTCCACTTT. This sequence encodes CASSLTSMTSSPLHF.

V and J are TRBV5-1 and TRBJ2-7; D ambiguous. Germline values: CDR1 SGHRS, CDR2 YFSETQ. The V gene lost 1 base and the J gene lost 0 bases, with 11 bases spanning the gap. The CDR3 is 15 residues long. CDR3 loop: CASSLKPESSYEQYF. In DNA form, the CDR3 reads TGCGCCAGCAGCTTGAAGCCAGAATCCTCCTACGAGCAGTACTTC.

This clonotype was counted between two and nine times. The rearrangement links TRBV13 to TRBJ2-1, with D unresolved. V shed 4 bases and J shed 1 base, with 8 bases lying between them. The CDR3 loop spans 14 amino acids. The germline gives CDR1 PRHDT, CDR2 FYEKMQ (reference sequence). CDR3 nucleotide sequence: TGTGCCAGCAGCTGGTTGAGGTCCTACAATGAGCAGTTCTTC. Translated, it gives CASSWLRSYNEQFF.

The J gene is TRBJ2-3, the V gene TRBV13; TRBD2 agrees at 10 bases. The CDR3 has 16 amino acids. The V gene's germline CDR1 is PRHDT and CDR2 FYEKMQ (reference sequence). V trimming: 3 bases; J trimming: 2 bases; junction bases outside the gene matches: 5. DNA for the CDR3: TGTGCCAGCAGCTTGGTACTAGCGGGGACCACAGATACGCAGTATTTT. This translates into CASSLVLAGTTDTQYF.

The chain couples TRBV20-1 to TRBJ2-5; 13 positions match TRBD2. Unmatched junction bases numbered 3, after V lost 6 bases and J lost 2 bases. This CDR3 has 14 residues. Germline assignment: CDR1 DFQATT and CDR2 SNEGSKA (reference sequence). The CDR3 region has the DNA TGCAGTGCGGGACTAGCGGGGCTTCAAGAGACCCAGTACTTC. Its protein is CSAGLAGLQETQYF.

This clonotype was counted between two and nine times. The rearrangement uses TRBV7-8 and TRBJ1-4; D call uncertain. Germline assignment: CDR1 SGHVS and CDR2 FQNEAQ. Trimming removed 1 base at V and 10 bases at J, with 16 bases between. This CDR3 comprises 15 residues. The CDR3 coding sequence is TGTGCCAGCAGCTTAGGAGGAGAAGGATATGGAAAACTGTTTTTT. It translates to CASSLGGEGYGKLFF.

This clonotype was detected only a few times. The genes are TRBV9 and TRBJ2-6; weak D call: TRBD2 (6 bases). This CDR3 has 16 amino acids. CDR1 and CDR2 from the germline V gene are SGDLS and YYNGEE. V lost 0 bases to trimming and J lost 3 bases, with 10 bases between them. CDR3 in DNA: TGTGCCAGCAGCGTAGATGGGGGAGGTGGGGCCAACGTCCTGACTTTC. Translation: CASSVDGGGGANVLTF.

This chain links TRBV3-1 with TRBJ1-1; D is ambiguous. Germline V lookup: CDR1 LGHDT, CDR2 YNNKEL (reference sequence). Trimming removed 4 bases from V and 5 bases from J, with 23 bases in between. This CDR3 comprises 17 residues. CDR3 sequence: CASSPFHFDPKRTEAFF. CDR3 nucleotides: TGTGCCAGCAGCCCATTCCACTTCGATCCAAAACGGACTGAAGCTTTCTTT.

The V and J genes are TRBV4-3 and TRBJ1-2, with 9 bases matching TRBD1. This CDR3 has 14 residues. With 3 bases clipped from V and 8 bases from J, the junction kept 7 bases outside the gene matches. Germline CDR1 is LGHNA and CDR2 is YSLEER. The CDR3 DNA reads TGCGCCAGCAGCCAGGAACAGGGGGCTAGAGGCTACACCTTC. It yields the protein CASSQEQGARGYTF.

This clonotype has more than one count but fewer than ten. The rearrangement uses TRBV5-5 and TRBJ2-2; 8 positions match TRBD1. Germline V lookup: CDR1 SGHKS, CDR2 YYEKEE (reference sequence). This CDR3 is built from 18 residues. V lost 3 bases to trimming and J lost 0 bases; unmatched junction nucleotides: 10. The CDR3 spells CASSWTVGQATNTGELFF. The CDR3 nucleotides are TGTGCCAGCAGCTGGACAGTGGGACAGGCTACGAACACCGGGGAGCTGTTTTTT.

About this clonotype: A junction boundary mismatches the germline segment, possibly from a read error. The chain couples TRBV5-1 to TRBJ1-2; 7 nucleotides match TRBD1. CDR3 size: 15 residues. Germline values: CDR1 SGHRS, CDR2 YFSETQ. CDR3: CASSSTPDRAAGCTF. Here the CDR3 DNA reads TGCGCCAGCAGCTCAACCCCCGACAGGGCGGCTGGCTGCACCTTC.

This clonotype turned up a few times. The chain recombines TRBV13 with TRBJ1-5; 7 nucleotides agree with TRBD1. The CDR3 has 14 amino acids. V trimming: 4 bases; J trimming: 4 bases; junction bases outside the gene matches: 4. CDR1 PRHDT and CDR2 FYEKMQ come from the germline V gene (reference sequence). The CDR3 reads CASSSGTANQPQHF. The CDR3 DNA sequence: TGTGCCAGCAGCTCCGGGACAGCTAATCAGCCCCAGCATTTT.

DNA of the CDR3: TGCGCCAGCAGCCGCGGACAGGATGGATTCTATGGCTACACCTTC. Translation: CASSRGQDGFYGYTF. The V call is TRBV5-1, the J call TRBJ1-2, with 7 bases lining up with TRBD1. The CDR3 runs 15 residues. The V gene end was trimmed by 4 bases and the J gene end by 4 bases; junction bases not matched to a gene: 10. In germline, CDR1 is SGHRS, CDR2 YFSETQ.

As to this clonotype: A read error may be the cause here, since a much bigger clone is one base away. V and J are TRBV12-3 or TRBV12-4 and TRBJ1-2; possibly TRBD1 for D (5 bases). CDR3 length: 15 residues. CDR3 protein: CASKRTGVGISGCTF. The CDR3 coding sequence is TGTGCCAGCAAACGAACGGGGGTGGGGATCTCTGGCTGCACCTTC.

This chain joins TRBV20-1 and TRBJ2-7, with D possibly matching TRBD1 (6 bases). Deletions cut 0 bases from V and 1 base from J, with 13 bases between. This CDR3 is 15 amino acids long. From germline, CDR1 is DFQATT and CDR2 SNEGSKA (reference sequence). The CDR3 region is CSAREGAAASYEQYF. The CDR3 DNA reads as TGCAGTGCTAGAGAGGGGGCGGCAGCTTCCTACGAGCAGTACTTC.

The chain uses TRBV7-2 and TRBJ1-1, with D maybe TRBD1 (5 bases). The V gene lost 2 bases and the J gene lost 3 bases, with 19 bases spanning the gap. Germline V gives CDR1 SGHTA, CDR2 FQGNSA. The CDR3 is 17 amino acids. The CDR3 bases are TGTGCCAGCAGCTTACCCCTCCCGTGGGTGGGGGACACTGAAGCTTTCTTT. It specifies CASSLPLPWVGDTEAFF.

A few counts support this clonotype. The chain joins TRBV2 to TRBJ1-2; unclear D gene. V gave up 8 bases and J gave up 0 bases, with 10 bases separating them. This CDR3 spans 13 amino acids. Germline-derived CDR1 and CDR2 are SNHLY and FYNNEI. As DNA, the CDR3 is TGTGCCAGCTGCCGGGATTCTAACTATGGCTACACCTTC. This gives the protein CASCRDSNYGYTF.